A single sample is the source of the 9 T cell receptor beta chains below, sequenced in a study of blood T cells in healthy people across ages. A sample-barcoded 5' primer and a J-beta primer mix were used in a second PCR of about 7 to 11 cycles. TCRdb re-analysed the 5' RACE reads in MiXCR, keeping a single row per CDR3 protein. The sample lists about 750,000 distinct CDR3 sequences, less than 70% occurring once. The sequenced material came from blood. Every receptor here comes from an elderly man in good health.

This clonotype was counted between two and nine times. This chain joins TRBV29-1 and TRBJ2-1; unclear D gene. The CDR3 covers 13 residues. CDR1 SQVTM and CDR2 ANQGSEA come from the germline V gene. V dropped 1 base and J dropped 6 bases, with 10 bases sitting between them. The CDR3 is CSVEAPLGNEQFF. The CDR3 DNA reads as TGCAGCGTTGAAGCCCCTTTGGGCAATGAGCAGTTCTTC.

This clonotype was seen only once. The CDR3 loop reads CASSSRTSGRGNEQFF. The CDR3 bases are TGTGCCAGCAGTTCCCGGACTAGCGGGAGGGGTAATGAGCAGTTCTTC. The J gene is TRBJ2-1, the V gene TRBV27, with 15 bases matching TRBD2. The length of the CDR3 is 16 residues. Germline-derived CDR1 and CDR2 are MNHEY and SMNVEV (reference sequence). V gave up 4 bases and J gave up 7 bases; unmatched junction bases: 5.

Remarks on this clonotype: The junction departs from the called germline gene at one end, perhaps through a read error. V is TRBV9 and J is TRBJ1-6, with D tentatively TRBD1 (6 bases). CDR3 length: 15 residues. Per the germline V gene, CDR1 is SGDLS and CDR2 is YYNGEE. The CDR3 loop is CASSVTGQNNSPPHF. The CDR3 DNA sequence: TGTGCCAGCAGCGTTACGGGACAAAATAATTCACCCCCCCACTTT.

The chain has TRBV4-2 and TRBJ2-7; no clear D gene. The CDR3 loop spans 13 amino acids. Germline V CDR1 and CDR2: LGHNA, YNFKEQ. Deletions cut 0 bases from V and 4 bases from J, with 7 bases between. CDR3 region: CASSQEDGYEQYF. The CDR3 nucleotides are TGTGCCAGCAGCCAAGAAGACGGATACGAGCAGTACTTC.

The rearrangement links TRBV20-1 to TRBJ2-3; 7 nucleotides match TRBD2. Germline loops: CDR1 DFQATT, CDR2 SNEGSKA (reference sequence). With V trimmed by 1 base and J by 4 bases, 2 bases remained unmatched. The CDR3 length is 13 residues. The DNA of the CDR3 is TGCAGTGCTAGAGGGGGAGGGGCAGATACGCAGTATTTT. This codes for CSARGGGADTQYF.

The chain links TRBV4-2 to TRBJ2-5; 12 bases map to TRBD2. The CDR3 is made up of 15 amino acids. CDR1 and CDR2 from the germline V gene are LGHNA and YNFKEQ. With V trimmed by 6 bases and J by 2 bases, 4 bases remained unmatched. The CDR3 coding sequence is TGTGCCAGCAGACGGACTAGCGGGGTTCAAGAGACCCAGTACTTC. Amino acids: CASRRTSGVQETQYF.

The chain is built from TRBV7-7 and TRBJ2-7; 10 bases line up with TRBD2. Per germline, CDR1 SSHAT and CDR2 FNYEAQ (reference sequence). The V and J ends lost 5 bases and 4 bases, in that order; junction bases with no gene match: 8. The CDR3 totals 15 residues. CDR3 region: CASSRSSGSSYEQYF. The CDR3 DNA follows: TGTGCCAGCAGCCGATCTAGCGGGAGTTCTTACGAGCAGTACTTC.

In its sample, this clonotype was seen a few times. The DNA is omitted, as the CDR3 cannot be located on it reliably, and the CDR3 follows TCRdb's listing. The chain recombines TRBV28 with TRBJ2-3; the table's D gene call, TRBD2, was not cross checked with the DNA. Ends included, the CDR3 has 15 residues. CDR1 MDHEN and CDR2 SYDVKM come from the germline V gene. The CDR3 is CASIQWASGIRDAYF.

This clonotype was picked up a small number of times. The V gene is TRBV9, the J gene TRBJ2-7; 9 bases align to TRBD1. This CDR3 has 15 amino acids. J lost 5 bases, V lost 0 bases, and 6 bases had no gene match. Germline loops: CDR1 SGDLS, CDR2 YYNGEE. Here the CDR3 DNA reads TGTGCCAGCAGCGTAGGTGGGACAGGGATCCACGAGCAGTACTTC. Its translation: CASSVGGTGIHEQYF.